This entry features one TCR beta chain sequence. Its cognate antigen is unknown. The data were obtained in a study of T-cell memory formation after mild COVID-19. 5'RACE primed at constant segments yielded TCR alpha and TCR beta cDNA libraries bearing sample barcodes and UMIs. TCRdb re-analysed the 5' RACE reads in MiXCR, keeping a single row per CDR3 protein. The table records approximately 300,000 distinct CDR3 sequences, 8% to 9% of them present only once. Study-level points and caveats: Pre-infection memory harbored some responding clones, suggesting cross-reactive memory joined. Researchers could not confirm that second-wave clones peaking on day 37 targeted SARS-CoV-2. Mostly located in CM and EM were contracting CD4+ clones, with contracting CD8+ clones located in EMRA.

Source material: PBMCs or a T cell subset sorted from them (not recorded which). The sequence derives from a man aged 18 to 30 who had mild COVID-19 (a few samples of this study predate the infection). Cell type and time point are not known.

In nucleotides, the CDR3 is TGTGCCAGCACAGCGGGGGGGGAAGAGACCCAGTACTTC. Protein: CASTAGGEETQYF. The chain carries TRBV12-3 or TRBV12-4 and TRBJ2-5, with 10 bases aligning to TRBD2. Losses at the gene ends were 7 bases for V and 3 bases for J; bases not matched to a gene: 2. The CDR3 covers 13 residues.